The clone carrying this T cell receptor (beta chain) has just a few counts. Its antigen is as yet unknown. Each sorted fraction was over 95% pure. The sample originates from a study of beta chain features in type 1 diabetes. Turning to the study itself: Patient and healthy donor groups were alike in age, gender and cell yields. Across the samples, more than 85 million sorted cells were examined in total.

The germline V and J ends were trimmed by 0 bases and 7 bases, with 13 bases remaining between them. Germline values: CDR1 SGHRS, CDR2 YFSETQ. The CDR3 sequence is 15 residues long. The entirety of the isolated RNA underwent reverse transcription, so expressed TCRB transcripts were sequenced. Clones were read by immunoSEQ multiplex PCR, and TCRdb kept only the in-frame ones, dropping some. The sample holds some 160,000 clones, around 9.7% seen once. Study observations and caveats: Shorter TCRB CDR3s, moderately but significantly so, marked every one of the four CD4+ subsets in Type 1 diabetes patients. VDJ junctions from patients with type 1 diabetes contained fewer insertions and more deletions.

This TCR was recovered from a woman in her twenties or thirties with type 1 diabetes. The chain employs TRBV5-1 and TRBJ2-2; D gene ambiguous. Sequenced: central memory CD4+ T cells from blood. CDR3 nucleotide sequence: TGCGCCAGCAGCTTGGGCATCCCCTCAGACGGGGAGCTGTTTTTT. Translation: CASSLGIPSDGELFF. Using reference TRBV5-1 and TRBJ2-2 for the parts outside the CDR3, the full variable domain is KAGVTQTPRYLIKTRGQQVTLSCSPISGHRSVSWYQQTPGQGLQFLFEYFSETQRNKGNFPGRFSGRQFSNSRSEMNVSTLELGDSALYLCASSLGIPSDGELFFGEGSRLTVL.